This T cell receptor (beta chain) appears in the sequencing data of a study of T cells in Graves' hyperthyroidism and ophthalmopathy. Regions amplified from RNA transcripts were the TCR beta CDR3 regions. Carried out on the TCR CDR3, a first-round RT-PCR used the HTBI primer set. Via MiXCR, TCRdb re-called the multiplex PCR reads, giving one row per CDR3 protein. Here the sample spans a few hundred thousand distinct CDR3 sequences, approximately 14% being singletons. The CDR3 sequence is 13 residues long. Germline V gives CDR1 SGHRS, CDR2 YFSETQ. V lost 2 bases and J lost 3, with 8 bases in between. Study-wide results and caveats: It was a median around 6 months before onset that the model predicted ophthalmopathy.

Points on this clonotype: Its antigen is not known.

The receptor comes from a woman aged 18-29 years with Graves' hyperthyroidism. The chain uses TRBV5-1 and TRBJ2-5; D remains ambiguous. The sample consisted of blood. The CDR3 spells CASSFETKETQYF. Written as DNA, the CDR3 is TGCGCCAGCAGCTTCGAAACGAAAGAGACCCAGTACTTC.